The T cell receptor beta chain described here comes from a study of shared clonotypes between healthy human individuals. Study observations and caveats: It was the non-shared clonotypes that had lower generation probabilities than clonotypes shared by all four donors.

Authors' methods: ImmunoSEQ yielded junction-only sequences lacking quality scores, so filtering differed. Profiled with immunoSEQ multiplex PCR; TCRdb holds only in-frame clones, not every one. V and J calls and clone size are as listed in that table; D and trimming were resolved from the DNA. The table has about 1 million clones, approximately 76% seen once; the top ten hold approximately 1.3%. A note on this clone: Its antigen is unknown. In the same sample, other DNA sequences code for this CDR3.

Germline assignment: CDR1 SGHTA and CDR2 FQGNSA. Trimming removed 3 bases from V and 8 bases from J, with 7 bases in between. CDR3 size: 12 residues. The specimen sequenced was memory CD4+ T cells sorted from blood. Described subset: CD45RA-negative fraction. The rearrangement uses TRBV7-2 and TRBJ1-4; D gene ambiguous. This TCR was recovered from a man younger than 35 in good health. In DNA, the CDR3 is TGTGCCAGCAGCTTGGAACGAGAAAAACTGTTTTTT. Amino acids: CASSLEREKLFF.